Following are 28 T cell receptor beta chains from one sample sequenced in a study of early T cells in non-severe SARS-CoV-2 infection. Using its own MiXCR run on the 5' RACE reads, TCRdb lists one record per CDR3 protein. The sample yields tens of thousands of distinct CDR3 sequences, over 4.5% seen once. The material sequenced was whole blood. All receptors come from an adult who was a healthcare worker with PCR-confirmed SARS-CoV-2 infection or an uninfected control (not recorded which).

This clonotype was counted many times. The CDR3 region is CASSRTGSNQPQHF. The DNA for the CDR3 is TGCGCCAGCAGCCGGACAGGCAGCAATCAGCCCCAGCATTTT. This chain joins TRBV4-3 and TRBJ1-5, with 7 bases aligning to TRBD1. Germline-derived CDR1 and CDR2 are LGHNA and YSLEER. The CDR3 contains 14 residues. Trimming cost V 4 bases and J 1 base; bases outside gene matches: 1.

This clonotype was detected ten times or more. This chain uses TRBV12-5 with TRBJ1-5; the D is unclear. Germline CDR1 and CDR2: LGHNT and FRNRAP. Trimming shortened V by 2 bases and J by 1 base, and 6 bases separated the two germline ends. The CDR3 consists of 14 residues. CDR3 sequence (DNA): TGTGCTAGTGGTTTGACGGAGAGCAATCAGCCCCAGCATTTT. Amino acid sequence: CASGLTESNQPQHF.

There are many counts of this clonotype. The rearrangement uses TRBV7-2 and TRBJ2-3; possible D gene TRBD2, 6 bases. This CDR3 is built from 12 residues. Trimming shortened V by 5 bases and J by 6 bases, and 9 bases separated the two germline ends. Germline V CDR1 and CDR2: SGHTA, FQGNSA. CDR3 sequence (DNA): TGTGCCAGCAGCCCTAGCGTCGATACGCAGTATTTT. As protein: CASSPSVDTQYF.

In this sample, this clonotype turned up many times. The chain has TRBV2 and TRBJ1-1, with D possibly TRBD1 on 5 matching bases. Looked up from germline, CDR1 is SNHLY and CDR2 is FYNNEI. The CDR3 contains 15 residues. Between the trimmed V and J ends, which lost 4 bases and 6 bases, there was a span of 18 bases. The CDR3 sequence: CASSGRVGGHPEAFF. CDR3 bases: TGTGCCAGCAGTGGCCGGGTCGGAGGACATCCTGAAGCTTTCTTT.

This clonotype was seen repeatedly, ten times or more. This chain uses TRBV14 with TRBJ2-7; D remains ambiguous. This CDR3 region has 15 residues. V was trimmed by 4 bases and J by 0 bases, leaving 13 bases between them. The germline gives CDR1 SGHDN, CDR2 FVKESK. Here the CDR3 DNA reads TGTGCCAGCAGCCCCCAAGGCTTGCCCTCCTACGAGCAGTACTTC. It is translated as CASSPQGLPSYEQYF. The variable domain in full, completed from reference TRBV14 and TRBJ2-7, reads EAGVTQFPSHSVIEKGQTVTLRCDPISGHDNLYWYRRVMGKEIKFLLHFVKESKQDESGMPNNRFLAERTGGTYSTLKVQPAELEDSGVYFCASSPQGLPSYEQYFGPGTRLTVT.

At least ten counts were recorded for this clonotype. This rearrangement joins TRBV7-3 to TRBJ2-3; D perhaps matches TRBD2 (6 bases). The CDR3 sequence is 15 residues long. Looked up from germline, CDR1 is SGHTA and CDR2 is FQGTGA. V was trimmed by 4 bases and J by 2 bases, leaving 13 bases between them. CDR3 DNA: TGTGCCAGCAGCTCCGGGGGACGGTTCACAGATACGCAGTATTTT. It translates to CASSSGGRFTDTQYF.

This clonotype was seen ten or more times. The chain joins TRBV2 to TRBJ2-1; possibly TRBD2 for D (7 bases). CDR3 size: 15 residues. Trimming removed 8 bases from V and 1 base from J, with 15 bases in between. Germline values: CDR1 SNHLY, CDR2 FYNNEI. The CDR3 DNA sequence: TGTGCCAGCGCCCGGGGGGCCGGGTCCTACAATGAGCAGTTCTTC. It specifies CASARGAGSYNEQFF.

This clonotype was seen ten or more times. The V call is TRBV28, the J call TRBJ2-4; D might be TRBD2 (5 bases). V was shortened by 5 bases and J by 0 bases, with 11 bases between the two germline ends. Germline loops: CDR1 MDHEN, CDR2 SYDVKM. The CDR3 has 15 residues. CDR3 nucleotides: TGTGCCAGCAGTGCCCCCGGGGTAGCCAAAAACATTCAGTACTTC. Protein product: CASSAPGVAKNIQYF.

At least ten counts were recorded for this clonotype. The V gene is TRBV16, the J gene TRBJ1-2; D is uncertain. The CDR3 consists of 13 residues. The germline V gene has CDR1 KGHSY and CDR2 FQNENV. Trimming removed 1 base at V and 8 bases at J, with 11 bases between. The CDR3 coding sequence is TGTGCCAGCAGCCAATTTGGAGGGAGGGGCTACACCTTC. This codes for CASSQFGGRGYTF.

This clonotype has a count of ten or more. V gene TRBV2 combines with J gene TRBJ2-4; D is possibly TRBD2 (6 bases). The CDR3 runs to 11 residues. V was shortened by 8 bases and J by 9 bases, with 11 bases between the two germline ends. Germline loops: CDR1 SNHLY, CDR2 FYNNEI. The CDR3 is CASEAGSIQYF. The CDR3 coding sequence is TGTGCCAGCGAGGCGGGGAGCATTCAGTACTTC. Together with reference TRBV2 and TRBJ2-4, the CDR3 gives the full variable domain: EPEVTQTPSHQVTQMGQEVILRCVPISNHLYFYWYRQILGQKVEFLVSFYNNEISEKSEIFDDQFSVERPDGSNFTLKIRSTKLEDSAMYFCASEAGSIQYFGAGTRLSVL.

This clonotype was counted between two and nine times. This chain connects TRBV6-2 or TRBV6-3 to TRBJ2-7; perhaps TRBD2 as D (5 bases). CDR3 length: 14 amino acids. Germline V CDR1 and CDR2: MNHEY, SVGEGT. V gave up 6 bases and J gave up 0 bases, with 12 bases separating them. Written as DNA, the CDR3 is TGTGCCAGCAGCCCGACTACGACCTCCTACGAGCAGTACTTC. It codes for CASSPTTTSYEQYF.

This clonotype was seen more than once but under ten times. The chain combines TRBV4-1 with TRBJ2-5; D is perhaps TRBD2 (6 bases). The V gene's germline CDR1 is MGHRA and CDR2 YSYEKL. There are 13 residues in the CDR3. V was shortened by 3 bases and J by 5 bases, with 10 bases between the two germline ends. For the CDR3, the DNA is TGCGCCAGCAGCCAGGAGGGCCTGGAGACCCAGTACTTC. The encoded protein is CASSQEGLETQYF.

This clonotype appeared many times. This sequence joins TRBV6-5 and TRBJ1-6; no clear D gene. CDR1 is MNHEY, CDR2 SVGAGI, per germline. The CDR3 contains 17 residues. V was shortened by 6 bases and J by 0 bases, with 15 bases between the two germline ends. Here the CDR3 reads CASRRTGLSSYNSPLHF. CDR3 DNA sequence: TGTGCCAGCAGAAGGACGGGATTAAGCTCCTATAATTCACCCCTCCACTTT.

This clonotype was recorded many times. Here the CDR3 reads CASSEAFDQPQHF. The DNA for the CDR3 is TGTGCCAGCAGTGAAGCGTTCGATCAGCCCCAGCATTTT. This sequence joins TRBV6-1 and TRBJ1-5; D is undetermined. V lost 0 bases, J lost 5 bases, and 5 bases lay in between. This CDR3 contains 13 residues. The V gene's germline CDR1 is MNHNS and CDR2 SASEGT.

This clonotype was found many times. The CDR3 is CASSERPYGYTF. Here the CDR3 DNA reads TGTGCCAGCAGTGAAAGGCCCTATGGCTACACCTTC. The chain joins TRBV6-1 to TRBJ1-2; D uncertain. CDR1 is MNHNS, CDR2 SASEGT, per germline. Trimming took 2 bases from V and 4 from J, leaving 5 bases between them. The CDR3 totals 12 residues.

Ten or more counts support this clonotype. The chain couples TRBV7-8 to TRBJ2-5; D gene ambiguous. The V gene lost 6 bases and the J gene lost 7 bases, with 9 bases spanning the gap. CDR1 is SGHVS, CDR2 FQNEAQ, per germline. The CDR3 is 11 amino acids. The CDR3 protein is CASRHEVTQYF. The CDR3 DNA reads TGTGCCAGCAGGCACGAGGTGACCCAGTACTTC.

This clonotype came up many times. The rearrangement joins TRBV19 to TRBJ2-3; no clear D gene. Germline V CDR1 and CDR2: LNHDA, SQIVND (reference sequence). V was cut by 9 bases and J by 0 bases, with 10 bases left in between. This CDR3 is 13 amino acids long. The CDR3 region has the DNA TGTGCCAGCCGGTCGCTTAGCACAGATACGCAGTATTTT. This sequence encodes CASRSLSTDTQYF.

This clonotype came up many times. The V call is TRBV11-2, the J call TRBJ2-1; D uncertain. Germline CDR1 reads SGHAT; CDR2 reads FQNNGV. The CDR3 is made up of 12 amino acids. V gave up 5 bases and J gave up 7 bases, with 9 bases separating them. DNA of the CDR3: TGTGCCAGCAGCCCTTTGGCGAATGAGCAGTTCTTC. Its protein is CASSPLANEQFF.

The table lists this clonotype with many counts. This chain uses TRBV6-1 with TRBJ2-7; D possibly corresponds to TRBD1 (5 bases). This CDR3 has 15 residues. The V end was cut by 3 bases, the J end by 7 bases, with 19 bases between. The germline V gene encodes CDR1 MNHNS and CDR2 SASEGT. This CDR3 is CASSEQKGIRWEQYF. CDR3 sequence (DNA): TGTGCCAGCAGTGAGCAGAAGGGGATAAGGTGGGAGCAGTACTTC.

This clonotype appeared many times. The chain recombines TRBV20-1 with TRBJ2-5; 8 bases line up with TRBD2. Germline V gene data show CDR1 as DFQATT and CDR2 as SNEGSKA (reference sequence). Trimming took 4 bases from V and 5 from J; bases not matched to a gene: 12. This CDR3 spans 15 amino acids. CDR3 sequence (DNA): TGCAGTGCTACCCCCCTAGCGGGCGGTGAGGAGACCCAGTACTTC. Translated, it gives CSATPLAGGEETQYF.

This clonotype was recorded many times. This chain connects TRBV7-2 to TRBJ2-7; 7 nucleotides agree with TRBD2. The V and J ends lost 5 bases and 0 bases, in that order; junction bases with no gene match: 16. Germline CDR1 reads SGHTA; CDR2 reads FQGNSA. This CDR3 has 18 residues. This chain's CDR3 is CASSLQIPVRGNSYEQYF. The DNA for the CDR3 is TGTGCCAGCAGCCTTCAAATCCCCGTGCGGGGGAACTCCTACGAGCAGTACTTC.

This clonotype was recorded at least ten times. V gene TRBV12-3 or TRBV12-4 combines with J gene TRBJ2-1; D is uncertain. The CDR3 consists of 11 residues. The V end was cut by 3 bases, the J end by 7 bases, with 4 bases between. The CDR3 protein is CASSFSNEQFF. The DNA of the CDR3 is TGTGCCAGCAGTTTCAGTAATGAGCAGTTCTTC.

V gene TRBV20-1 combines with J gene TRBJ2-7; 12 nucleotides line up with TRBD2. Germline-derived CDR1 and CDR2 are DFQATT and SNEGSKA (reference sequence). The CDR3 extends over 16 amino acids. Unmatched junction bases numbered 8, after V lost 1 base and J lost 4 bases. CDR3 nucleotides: TGCAGTGCTAGAGCCTTACAGACTAGCGGGAGTTACGAGCAGTACTTC. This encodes CSARALQTSGSYEQYF.

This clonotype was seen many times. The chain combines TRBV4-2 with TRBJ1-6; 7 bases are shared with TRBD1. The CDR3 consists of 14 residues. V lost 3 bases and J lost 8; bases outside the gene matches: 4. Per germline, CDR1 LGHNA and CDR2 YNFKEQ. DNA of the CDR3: TGTGCCAGCAGCCAGTCGGGACAGTATTCACCCCTCCACTTT. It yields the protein CASSQSGQYSPLHF.

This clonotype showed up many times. CDR3 nucleotides: TGTGCCATCGGGCCCGGGACAGGGGGCGAGCAGTACTTC. Amino acids: CAIGPGTGGEQYF. This chain links TRBV10-3 with TRBJ2-7; 11 nucleotides agree with TRBD1. Germline CDR1 ENHRY, CDR2 SYGVKD. The CDR3 is 13 amino acids. V dropped 8 bases and J dropped 6; count of bases not matched to a gene: 6.

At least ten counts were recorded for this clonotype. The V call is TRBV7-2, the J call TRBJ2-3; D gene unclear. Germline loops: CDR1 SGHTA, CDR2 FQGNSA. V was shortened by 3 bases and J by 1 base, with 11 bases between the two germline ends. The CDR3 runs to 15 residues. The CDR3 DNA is TGTGCCAGCAGCTTTAGGATACCCGGCACAGATACGCAGTATTTT. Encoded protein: CASSFRIPGTDTQYF.

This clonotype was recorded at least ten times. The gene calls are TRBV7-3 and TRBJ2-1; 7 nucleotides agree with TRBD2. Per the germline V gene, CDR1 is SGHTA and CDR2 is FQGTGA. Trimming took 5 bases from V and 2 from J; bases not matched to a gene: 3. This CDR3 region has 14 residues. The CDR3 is CASSPGLAYNEQFF. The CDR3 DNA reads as TGTGCCAGCAGCCCCGGACTAGCCTACAATGAGCAGTTCTTC.

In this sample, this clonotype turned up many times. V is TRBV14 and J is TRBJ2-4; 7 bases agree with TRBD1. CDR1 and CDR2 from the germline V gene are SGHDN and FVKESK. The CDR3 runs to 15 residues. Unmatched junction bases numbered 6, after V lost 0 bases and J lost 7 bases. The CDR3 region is CASSQEDSRGNIQYF. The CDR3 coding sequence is TGTGCCAGCAGCCAAGAGGACTCCAGGGGGAACATTCAGTACTTC. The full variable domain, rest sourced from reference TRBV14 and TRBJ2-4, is EAGVTQFPSHSVIEKGQTVTLRCDPISGHDNLYWYRRVMGKEIKFLLHFVKESKQDESGMPNNRFLAERTGGTYSTLKVQPAELEDSGVYFCASSQEDSRGNIQYFGAGTRLSVL.